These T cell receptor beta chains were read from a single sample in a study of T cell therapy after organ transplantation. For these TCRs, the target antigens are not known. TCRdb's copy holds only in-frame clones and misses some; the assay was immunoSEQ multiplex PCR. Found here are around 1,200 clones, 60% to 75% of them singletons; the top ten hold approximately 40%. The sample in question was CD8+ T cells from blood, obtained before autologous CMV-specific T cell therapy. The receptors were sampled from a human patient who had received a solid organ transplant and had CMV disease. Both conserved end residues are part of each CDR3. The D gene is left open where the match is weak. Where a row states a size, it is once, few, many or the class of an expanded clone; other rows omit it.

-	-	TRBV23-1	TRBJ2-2	CASLNGEVRAGELFF	TGCGCCAGCCTAAATGGGGAGGTCCGGGCCGGGGAGCTGTTTTTT
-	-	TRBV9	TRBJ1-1	CASSLGLMGTEAFF	TGTGCCAGCAGCTTAGGGTTGATGGGCACTGAAGCTTTCTTT
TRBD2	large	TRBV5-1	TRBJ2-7	CASRAGSSYEQYF	TGCGCCAGCAGAGCGGGGAGCTCCTACGAGCAGTACTTC
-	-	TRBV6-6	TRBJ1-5	CASSSSGSNQPQHF	TGTGCCAGCAGCTCATCGGGAAGCAATCAGCCCCAGCATTTT
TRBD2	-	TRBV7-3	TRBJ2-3	CASSLLADPSTDTQYF	TGTGCCAGCAGCCTACTAGCGGACCCTAGCACAGATACGCAGTATTTT
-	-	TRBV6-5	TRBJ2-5	CASSYAYEETQYF	TGTGCCAGCAGTTACGCCTATGAAGAGACCCAGTACTTC
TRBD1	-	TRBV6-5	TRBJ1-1	CASSPGTGMTEAFF	TGTGCCAGCAGTCCCGGGACAGGGATGACTGAAGCTTTCTTT
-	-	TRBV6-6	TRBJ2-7	CASSYGGGEQYF	TGTGCCAGCAGTTACGGGGGTGGCGAGCAGTACTTC
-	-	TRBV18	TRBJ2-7	CASSASGGIYEQYF	TGTGCCAGCTCAGCCAGCGGAGGTATTTACGAGCAGTACTTC
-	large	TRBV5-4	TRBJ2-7	CASSWGDDYPHF	TGTGCCAGCAGCTGGGGGGATGACTATCCCCACTTC